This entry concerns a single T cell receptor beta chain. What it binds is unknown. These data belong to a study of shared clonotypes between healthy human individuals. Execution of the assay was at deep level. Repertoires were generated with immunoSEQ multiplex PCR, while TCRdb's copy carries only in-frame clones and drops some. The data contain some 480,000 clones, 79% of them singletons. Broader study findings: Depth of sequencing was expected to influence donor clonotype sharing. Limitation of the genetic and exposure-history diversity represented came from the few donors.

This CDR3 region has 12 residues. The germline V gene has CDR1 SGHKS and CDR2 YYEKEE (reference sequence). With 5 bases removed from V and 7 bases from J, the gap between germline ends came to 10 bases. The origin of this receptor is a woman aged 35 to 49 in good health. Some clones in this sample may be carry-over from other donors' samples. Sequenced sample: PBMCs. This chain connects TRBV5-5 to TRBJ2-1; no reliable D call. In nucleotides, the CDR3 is TGTGCCAGCAGATCTCTAGGAAATGAGCAGTTCTTC. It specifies CASRSLGNEQFF.